This is a list of T cell receptor beta chains from one sample in a study of blood T cell repertoires in COVID-19. Some clones are missing from TCRdb's copy, which holds only in-frame ones; the method was immunoSEQ multiplex PCR. In the table there are roughly 670,000 clones, more than 80% of which are singletons. The sequencing input was peripheral blood. These receptors were taken from a young woman with acute or convalescent COVID-19. CDR3s include the opening cysteine and the closing phenylalanine or tryptophan. D genes are given only for firm matches. The size of a clone is reported for some rows only, either as once, few or many, or as a class for expanded clones.

J gene: TRBJ1-2
clone size: -
D gene: -
CDR3 length: 13
V gene: TRBV12-3/TRBV12-4
CDR3 DNA: TGTGCCAGCAGTTTAGACAGGTCTTACGGCTACACCTTC
CDR3 protein: CASSLDRSYGYTF

J gene: TRBJ2-7
clone size: -
D gene: -
CDR3 length: 13
V gene: TRBV15
CDR3 DNA: TGTGCCACCAGCCAAGGACTCTCCTACGAGCAGTACTTC
CDR3 protein: CATSQGLSYEQYF

J gene: TRBJ2-2
clone size: -
D gene: TRBD1
CDR3 length: 18
V gene: TRBV5-1
CDR3 DNA: TGCGCCAGCAGCTTGGAAGGCTACAGGGGAAAGAACACCGGGGAGCTGTTTTTT
CDR3 protein: CASSLEGYRGKNTGELFF

J gene: TRBJ1-2
clone size: few
D gene: -
CDR3 length: 17
V gene: TRBV27
CDR3 DNA: TGTGCCAGCAGTGATGCCGCCGGGACAAAAAGAAACTATGGCTACACCTTC
CDR3 protein: CASSDAAGTKRNYGYTF

J gene: TRBJ1-2
clone size: few
D gene: TRBD1
CDR3 length: 13
V gene: TRBV2
CDR3 DNA: TGTGCCAGCAGTGGACAGGGTAAGGATGGCTACACCTTC
CDR3 protein: CASSGQGKDGYTF

J gene: TRBJ2-2
clone size: -
D gene: TRBD1
CDR3 length: 22
V gene: TRBV24-1
CDR3 DNA: TGTGCCACCAGTGATTTTGGGGGCAAGTTCATTACAGGGGGCTTGAACACCGGGGAGCTGTTTTTT
CDR3 protein: CATSDFGGKFITGGLNTGELFF

J gene: TRBJ1-6
clone size: -
D gene: -
CDR3 length: 17
V gene: TRBV4-1
CDR3 DNA: TGCGCCAGCAGCCAAGAGGAGGGTAGGAGTTATAATTCACCCCTCCACTTT
CDR3 protein: CASSQEEGRSYNSPLHF

J gene: TRBJ2-7
clone size: -
D gene: -
CDR3 length: 17
V gene: TRBV7-8
CDR3 DNA: TGTGCCAGCAGCTTAGGCCCAGGGGACATAGGCCTGCACGAGCAGTACTTC
CDR3 protein: CASSLGPGDIGLHEQYF

J gene: TRBJ1-4
clone size: -
D gene: -
CDR3 length: 14
V gene: TRBV5-1
CDR3 DNA: TGCGCCAGCAGCTTGGGACAGCTTAATGAAAAACTGTTTTTT
CDR3 protein: CASSLGQLNEKLFF

J gene: TRBJ1-5
clone size: -
D gene: TRBD1
CDR3 length: 17
V gene: TRBV3-1/TRBV3-2
CDR3 DNA: TGTGCCAGCAGCCAAAGCGTCTGGGACAGGCTGGGACAGCCCCAGCATTTT
CDR3 protein: CASSQSVWDRLGQPQHF

J gene: TRBJ1-1
clone size: -
D gene: -
CDR3 length: 13
V gene: TRBV6-2/TRBV6-3
CDR3 DNA: TGTGCCAGCAGTTTTAGAGAAAACACTGAAGCTTTCTTT
CDR3 protein: CASSFRENTEAFF

J gene: TRBJ1-1
clone size: once
D gene: TRBD1
CDR3 length: 13
V gene: TRBV12-5
CDR3 DNA: TGTGCTAGTGGTTACAGGGGGCGCAGAGAAGCTTTCTTT
CDR3 protein: CASGYRGRREAFF

J gene: TRBJ1-1
clone size: -
D gene: TRBD1
CDR3 length: 15
V gene: TRBV10-3
CDR3 DNA: TGTGCCATCAGTGAGGCGACAGGGGGCGCGGCTGAAGCTTTCTTT
CDR3 protein: CAISEATGGAAEAFF

J gene: TRBJ1-2
clone size: -
D gene: -
CDR3 length: 13
V gene: TRBV19
CDR3 DNA: TGTGCCAGTATAGGTGGGGGGAGCTATGGCTACACCTTC
CDR3 protein: CASIGGGSYGYTF

J gene: TRBJ2-2
clone size: -
D gene: TRBD1
CDR3 length: 19
V gene: TRBV12-5
CDR3 DNA: TGTGCTAGTGGTTTAATTGCGGGACAGGGGAAATTATCCGCCGGGGAGCTGTTTTTT
CDR3 protein: CASGLIAGQGKLSAGELFF

J gene: TRBJ2-7
clone size: -
D gene: -
CDR3 length: 11
V gene: TRBV27
CDR3 DNA: TGTGCCAGCGGGCCTCGATACGAGCAGTACTTC
CDR3 protein: CASGPRYEQYF

J gene: TRBJ1-5
clone size: -
D gene: -
CDR3 length: 17
V gene: TRBV7-2
CDR3 DNA: TGTGCCAGCAGCCTAGGTGGCAGGGCGGATAGCAATCAGCCCCAGCATTTT
CDR3 protein: CASSLGGRADSNQPQHF

J gene: TRBJ1-5
clone size: -
D gene: TRBD1
CDR3 length: 16
V gene: TRBV4-1
CDR3 DNA: TGCGCCAGCAGCGGCCGGGACAGGGGGCTTGCTCAGCCCCAGCATTTT
CDR3 protein: CASSGRDRGLAQPQHF

J gene: TRBJ2-6
clone size: -
D gene: TRBD1
CDR3 length: 18
V gene: TRBV27
CDR3 DNA: TGTGCCAGCAGAAGTAGGGACAGGGTACTATCTGGGGCCAACGTCCTGACTTTC
CDR3 protein: CASRSRDRVLSGANVLTF

J gene: TRBJ2-5
clone size: -
D gene: -
CDR3 length: 14
V gene: TRBV2
CDR3 DNA: TGTGCCAGCAGGACATGGGCTCCCCAAGAGACCCAGTACTTC
CDR3 protein: CASRTWAPQETQYF

J gene: TRBJ1-5
clone size: -
D gene: -
CDR3 length: 13
V gene: TRBV18
CDR3 DNA: TGTGCCAGCTCATCCGGGGTGAATCAGCCCCAGCATTTT
CDR3 protein: CASSSGVNQPQHF

J gene: TRBJ1-3
clone size: -
D gene: -
CDR3 length: 14
V gene: TRBV2
CDR3 DNA: TGTGCCAGCAGGGCCGGACTCTCTGGAAACACCATATATTTT
CDR3 protein: CASRAGLSGNTIYF

J gene: TRBJ1-5
clone size: -
D gene: -
CDR3 length: 14
V gene: TRBV7-9
CDR3 DNA: TGTGCCAGCAGCCCAGACGGGGGCAATCAGCCCCAGCATTTT
CDR3 protein: CASSPDGGNQPQHF

J gene: TRBJ1-1
clone size: -
D gene: -
CDR3 length: 15
V gene: TRBV2
CDR3 DNA: TGTGCCAGCAAGGGGCAAGCCCTGATGAACACTGAAGCTTTCTTT
CDR3 protein: CASKGQALMNTEAFF

J gene: TRBJ1-2
clone size: -
D gene: TRBD1
CDR3 length: 14
V gene: TRBV19
CDR3 DNA: TGTGCCAGTAGTCGGGACAGGGCTAACTATGGCTACACCTTC
CDR3 protein: CASSRDRANYGYTF

J gene: TRBJ1-2
clone size: -
D gene: -
CDR3 length: 14
V gene: TRBV6-5
CDR3 DNA: TGTGCCAGCAGGTCTCCCGGGACAAACTATGGCTACACCTTC
CDR3 protein: CASRSPGTNYGYTF

J gene: TRBJ1-1
clone size: few
D gene: -
CDR3 length: 15
V gene: TRBV29-1
CDR3 DNA: TGCAGCGTTGGGTTGGTTGGCGGCGTGAACACTGAAGCTTTCTTT
CDR3 protein: CSVGLVGGVNTEAFF

J gene: TRBJ1-1
clone size: -
D gene: TRBD1
CDR3 length: 18
V gene: TRBV2
CDR3 DNA: TGTGCCAGCACGGTAGCGAGGGACAGGGTAAGGGGGAACACTGAAGCTTTCTTT
CDR3 protein: CASTVARDRVRGNTEAFF

J gene: TRBJ2-1
clone size: -
D gene: TRBD2
CDR3 length: 12
V gene: TRBV6-2/TRBV6-3
CDR3 DNA: TGTGCCAGCAGTACTAGCGATCATGAGCAGTTCTTC
CDR3 protein: CASSTSDHEQFF

J gene: TRBJ2-1
clone size: -
D gene: TRBD2
CDR3 length: 13
V gene: TRBV7-2
CDR3 DNA: TGTGCCAGCAGACCCCTAGCGGGGGGCCCCTGGGTCTTC
CDR3 protein: CASRPLAGGPWVF

J gene: TRBJ1-2
clone size: -
D gene: -
CDR3 length: 15
V gene: TRBV19
CDR3 DNA: TGTGCCAGTAGTATATCGGCAGGTGACAACTATGGCTACACCTTC
CDR3 protein: CASSISAGDNYGYTF

J gene: TRBJ1-2
clone size: -
D gene: TRBD1
CDR3 length: 15
V gene: TRBV9
CDR3 DNA: TGTGCCAGCAGCGTAGAACAGGGGGCGTCCTATGGCTACACCTTC
CDR3 protein: CASSVEQGASYGYTF

J gene: TRBJ1-5
clone size: -
D gene: -
CDR3 length: 19
V gene: TRBV27
CDR3 DNA: TGTGCCAGCAGTTTAAGGGCGGGGAGAGGAATATTGGGCAATCAGCCCCAGCATTTT
CDR3 protein: CASSLRAGRGILGNQPQHF

J gene: TRBJ1-6
clone size: -
D gene: -
CDR3 length: 13
V gene: TRBV18
CDR3 DNA: TGTGCCAGCTCACCCGACAGAAATTCACCCCTCCACTTT
CDR3 protein: CASSPDRNSPLHF

J gene: TRBJ1-6
clone size: -
D gene: -
CDR3 length: 15
V gene: TRBV19
CDR3 DNA: TGTGCCAGTAGTATAGGGACAGCGTATAATTCACCCCTCCACTTT
CDR3 protein: CASSIGTAYNSPLHF

J gene: TRBJ2-5
clone size: few
D gene: -
CDR3 length: 13
V gene: TRBV6-5
CDR3 DNA: TGTGCCAGCAATAGCGAGGGATTTGAGACCCAGTACTTC
CDR3 protein: CASNSEGFETQYF

J gene: TRBJ2-1
clone size: -
D gene: -
CDR3 length: 14
V gene: TRBV14
CDR3 DNA: TGTGCCAGCAGCACCGACGGGGGATACAATGAGCAGTTCTTC
CDR3 protein: CASSTDGGYNEQFF

J gene: TRBJ1-1
clone size: -
D gene: TRBD1
CDR3 length: 11
V gene: TRBV20-1
CDR3 DNA: TGCAGTGCTAGACGGACAGGGGAGGCTTTCTTT
CDR3 protein: CSARRTGEAFF

J gene: TRBJ2-6
clone size: -
D gene: -
CDR3 length: 14
V gene: TRBV9
CDR3 DNA: TGTGCCAGCAGCGTAGGAGTAGCGGCCAACGTCCTGACTTTC
CDR3 protein: CASSVGVAANVLTF

J gene: TRBJ2-3
clone size: -
D gene: -
CDR3 length: 11
V gene: TRBV3-1/TRBV3-2
CDR3 DNA: TGTGCCAGCAGCCCAGGAAGTACGCAGTATTTT
CDR3 protein: CASSPGSTQYF

J gene: TRBJ1-1
clone size: -
D gene: -
CDR3 length: 13
V gene: TRBV5-6
CDR3 DNA: TGTGCCAGCAGCTGGACCCAGGGCACTGAAGCTTTCTTT
CDR3 protein: CASSWTQGTEAFF

J gene: TRBJ2-6
clone size: -
D gene: -
CDR3 length: 15
V gene: TRBV6-1
CDR3 DNA: TGTGCCAGCAGTGAATCCTATTCTGGGGCCAACGTCCTGACTTTC
CDR3 protein: CASSESYSGANVLTF

J gene: TRBJ1-6
clone size: -
D gene: -
CDR3 length: 15
V gene: TRBV18
CDR3 DNA: TGTGCCAGCTCACCGAAGGAGTCCTATAATTCACCCCTCCACTTT
CDR3 protein: CASSPKESYNSPLHF

J gene: TRBJ2-2
clone size: -
D gene: -
CDR3 length: 15
V gene: TRBV5-5
CDR3 DNA: TGTGCCAGCAGCCCTGACGCAGGGCCCACCGGGGAGCTGTTTTTT
CDR3 protein: CASSPDAGPTGELFF

J gene: TRBJ2-7
clone size: -
D gene: -
CDR3 length: 16
V gene: TRBV29-1
CDR3 DNA: TGCAGCGTTAAGCCGGGGGGACACAAGAGCTCCTACGAGCAGTACTTC
CDR3 protein: CSVKPGGHKSSYEQYF

J gene: TRBJ2-7
clone size: -
D gene: -
CDR3 length: 14
V gene: TRBV19
CDR3 DNA: TGTGCCAGTAGTATATATGAGGGCTCCTACGAGCAGTACTTC
CDR3 protein: CASSIYEGSYEQYF

J gene: TRBJ2-3
clone size: -
D gene: -
CDR3 length: 13
V gene: TRBV30
CDR3 DNA: TGTGCCTGGGGGGCAGGGTCCACAGATACGCAGTATTTT
CDR3 protein: CAWGAGSTDTQYF

J gene: TRBJ2-7
clone size: once
D gene: -
CDR3 length: 16
V gene: TRBV23-1
CDR3 DNA: TGCGCCAGCAGTCAATCGAGGGTGTTAAGCTCCTACGAGCAGTACTTC
CDR3 protein: CASSQSRVLSSYEQYF